This TCR beta chain was found in a study of blood T cells in healthy people across ages. Study details: Template switching retrieved approximately one barcoded beta molecule for each two T cells.

In this sample, this clonotype turned up a few times. Its antigen is unidentified. The junction departs from the called germline gene at one end, perhaps through a read error. Findings of the study overall: Observed TCR beta diversity per million T cells went down as age went up. This fall followed a roughly linear course with age.

Next came a second PCR, run for about 7 to 12 cycles, which used a sample-barcoded 5' primer along with a J-beta primer mix. TCRdb re-called the 5' RACE reads through MiXCR, storing one row per CDR3 protein. Here the sample spans about 670,000 distinct CDR3 sequences, around 52% being singletons. Per germline, CDR1 MGHDK and CDR2 SYGVNS. The CDR3 loop spans 15 amino acids. The V call is TRBV25-1, the J call TRBJ2-1; the D is unclear. This clonotype was sampled from a woman aged 80 or over in good health. Sequencing was carried out using blood. The DNA of the CDR3 is TGTGCCTGCAGTGTGGGCGGCAGCTCCTACAATGAGCAGTTCTTC. This sequence encodes CACSVGGSSYNEQFF.